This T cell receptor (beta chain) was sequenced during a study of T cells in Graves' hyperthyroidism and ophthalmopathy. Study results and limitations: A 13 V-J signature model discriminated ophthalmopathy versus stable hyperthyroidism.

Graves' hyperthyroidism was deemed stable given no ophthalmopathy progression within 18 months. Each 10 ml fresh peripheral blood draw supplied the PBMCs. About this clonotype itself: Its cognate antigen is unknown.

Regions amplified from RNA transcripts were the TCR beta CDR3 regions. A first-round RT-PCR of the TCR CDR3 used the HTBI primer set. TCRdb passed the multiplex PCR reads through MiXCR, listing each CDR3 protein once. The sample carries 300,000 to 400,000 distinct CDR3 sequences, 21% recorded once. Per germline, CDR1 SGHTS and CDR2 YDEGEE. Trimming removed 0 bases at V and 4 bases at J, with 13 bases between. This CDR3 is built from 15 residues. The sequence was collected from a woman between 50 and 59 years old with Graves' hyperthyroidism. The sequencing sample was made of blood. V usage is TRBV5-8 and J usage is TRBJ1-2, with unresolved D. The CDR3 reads CASSLGAGSPYGYTF. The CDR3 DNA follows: TGTGCCAGCAGCTTGGGTGCAGGATCCCCCTATGGCTACACCTTC.